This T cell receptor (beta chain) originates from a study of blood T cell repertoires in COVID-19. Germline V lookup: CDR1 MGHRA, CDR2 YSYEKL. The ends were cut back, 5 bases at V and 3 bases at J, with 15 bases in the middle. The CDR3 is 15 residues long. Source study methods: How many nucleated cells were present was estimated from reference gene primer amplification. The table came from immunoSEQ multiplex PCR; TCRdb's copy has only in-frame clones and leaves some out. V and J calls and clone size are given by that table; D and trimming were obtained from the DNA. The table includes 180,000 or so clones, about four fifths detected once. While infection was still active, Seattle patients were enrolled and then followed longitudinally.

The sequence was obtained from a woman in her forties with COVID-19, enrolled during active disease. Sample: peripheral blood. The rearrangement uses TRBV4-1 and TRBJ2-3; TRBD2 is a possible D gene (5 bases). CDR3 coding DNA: TGCGCCAGCAGCTGGACTTTGACGGGGACAGATACGCAGTATTTT. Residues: CASSWTLTGTDTQYF.